One sample yielded the 8 T cell receptor beta chains listed below, sequenced in a study of CXCR3-negative and CXCR3-positive naive CD8 T cells. The study's findings and limits: In CXCR3-positive naive cells, the TRB CDR3s were more hydrophobic than in CXCR3-negative naive cells.

The study made its TRB cDNA libraries by 5' RACE, adding UMI labels. From its re-call of the 5' RACE reads, TCRdb lists each CDR3 protein once, without DNA. The ten top clones account for 0.5% to 0.6%, within a sample of approximately 89,000 distinct CDR3 sequences. For these receptors, no antigen is known. Input material: naive CXCR3+ CD8+ T cells from blood. Noted subset: CD45RO-CCR7+CD27+CD95- naive CD8+ T cells expressing CXCR3 (TNR3+). Receptors originate from a human donor in good health. Some clones in this sample may be carry-over from other donors' samples.

The chain recombines TRBV29-1 with TRBJ2-2; TCRdb proposes TRBD1, but this gene call is untestable without DNA. The germline V gene encodes CDR1 SQVTM and CDR2 ANQGSEA. This CDR3 spans 15 amino acids. This chain's CDR3 is CSVAPRGQDTGELFF.

The chain is built from TRBV12-3 or TRBV12-4 and TRBJ2-1; checking the TCRdb D call of TRBD1 is not possible without DNA. This CDR3 has 14 residues. The CDR3 spells CASSDGGPYNEQFF.

The rearrangement joins TRBV19 to TRBJ2-1; TCRdb reports TRBD2, a call that lacks DNA to check it against. This CDR3 is built from 15 residues. Germline values: CDR1 LNHDA, CDR2 SQIVND (reference sequence). CDR3 sequence reads: CASSIGSGGYNEQFF.

This sequence joins TRBV9 and TRBJ2-1; TCRdb outputs TRBD2, but without DNA this stays unchecked. The CDR3 consists of 16 residues. CDR1 SGDLS and CDR2 YYNGEE come from the germline V gene. CDR3 sequence reads: CASSVGSGRSYNEQFF.

The chain has TRBV4-3 and TRBJ2-7; without DNA, the TCRdb call of TRBD2 cannot be checked. The CDR3 length is 18 residues. Germline CDR1 and CDR2: LGHNA and YSLEER. CDR3 loop: CASSQEVGLAGFSYEQYF.

The chain is built from TRBV4-1 and TRBJ1-1. From germline, CDR1 is MGHRA and CDR2 YSYEKL. There are 11 residues in the CDR3. This CDR3 is CASSHLQRAFF.

The V and J genes are TRBV9 and TRBJ2-1. CDR1 and CDR2 from the germline V gene are SGDLS and YYNGEE. The CDR3 length is 14 residues. The chain's CDR3 is CASSVGHLGYEQFF.

The genes are TRBV6-2 or TRBV6-3 and TRBJ2-7; TCRdb selects TRBD2, and the lack of DNA leaves this call unchecked. CDR1 is MNHEY, CDR2 SVGEGT, per germline. This CDR3 region has 16 residues. CDR3 loop: CASSSPRGASPYEQYF.